Following are 23 T cell receptor beta chains from one sample sequenced in a study of shared clonotypes between healthy human individuals. CD8 cells classed as naive were CD45RO-negative and positively selected for CCR7, excluding terminally differentiated effector memory CD45RA+ cells. The assay was immunoSEQ multiplex PCR, and TCRdb's table has in-frame clones only and misses some. The sample contains hundreds of thousands of clones, around 93% of which appear only once. Sequencing was done on a sample of naive CD8+ T cells sorted from blood. The receptors originated from a man younger than 40 in good health.

The V gene is TRBV4-3, the J gene TRBJ2-3, with 9 bases fitting TRBD1. This CDR3 region has 16 residues. CDR1 and CDR2 from the germline V gene are LGHNA and YSLEER. The trim removed 6 bases at V and 3 bases at J, leaving 10 bases unmatched. The chain's CDR3 is CASSADRGSGTDTQYF. The CDR3 region has the DNA TGCGCCAGCAGTGCGGACAGGGGTTCGGGTACAGATACGCAGTATTTT.

The J gene is TRBJ2-7, the V gene TRBV10-3; tentative D call: TRBD1 (6 bases). The CDR3 extends over 12 amino acids. Trimming removed 11 bases at V and 1 base at J, with 12 bases between. Germline CDR1 reads ENHRY; CDR2 reads SYGVKD. The CDR3, as DNA: TGTGCCGCCCGGGACACGTCCTACGAGCAGTACTTC. Translating it yields CAARDTSYEQYF.

This chain connects TRBV7-2 to TRBJ2-7; D is unresolved. This CDR3 has 15 residues. Germline loops: CDR1 SGHTA, CDR2 FQGNSA. Trimming took 6 bases from V and 2 from J, leaving 17 bases between them. For the CDR3, the DNA is TGTGCCAGCAGAAATCTCGCAGACCCACCCTACGAGCAGTACTTC. Its protein product is CASRNLADPPYEQYF.

The rearrangement uses TRBV4-3 and TRBJ2-7; D unclear. CDR1 and CDR2 (germline): LGHNA, YSLEER. Trimming stripped 3 bases from V and 0 bases from J, with 18 bases between. The CDR3 runs 17 residues. DNA for the CDR3: TGCGCCAGCAGCCAGGACCAGACCAGTTTAATCTCCTACGAGCAGTACTTC. It specifies CASSQDQTSLISYEQYF.

The DNA for the CDR3 is TGTGCCAGCAGCGCAGATCTCTCTATCGAGCGGGAGGGCCGATACAATGAGCAGTTCTTC. Amino acids: CASSADLSIEREGRYNEQFF. J is TRBJ2-1 and V is TRBV9, with 10 bases matching TRBD2. Looked up from germline, CDR1 is SGDLS and CDR2 is YYNGEE. This CDR3 is 20 amino acids long. Trimming took 3 bases from V and 4 from J; bases not matched to a gene: 19. Full variable domain (remainder filled in from reference TRBV9 and TRBJ2-1): DSGVTQTPKHLITATGQRVTLRCSPRSGDLSVYWYQQSLDQGLQFLIQYYNGEERAKGNILERFSAQQFPDLHSELNLSSLELGDSALYFCASSADLSIEREGRYNEQFFGPGTRLTVL.

The chain couples TRBV19 to TRBJ2-7; D assignment may be TRBD1 or TRBD2 (5 bases each). The V end lost 5 bases, the J end lost 0 bases, and 14 bases lay between the germline ends. The germline V gene encodes CDR1 LNHDA and CDR2 SQIVND (reference sequence). There are 15 residues in the CDR3. CDR3 nucleotide sequence: TGTGCCAGTAGTCTCGGGGACCCGAGCTCCTACGAGCAGTACTTC. It specifies CASSLGDPSSYEQYF. The full variable domain, rest sourced from reference TRBV19 and TRBJ2-7, is DGGITQSPKYLFRKEGQNVTLSCEQNLNHDAMYWYRQDPGQGLRLIYYSQIVNDFQKGDIAEGYSVSREKKESFPLTVTSAQKNPTAFYLCASSLGDPSSYEQYFGPGTRLTVT.

Comments on this clone: One end of the junction varies from germline; a read error may be responsible. V usage is TRBV5-1 and J usage is TRBJ2-7, with 7 bases fitting TRBD1. The CDR3 consists of 14 residues. Per the germline V gene, CDR1 is SGHRS and CDR2 is YFSETQ. CDR3 loop: CASSLDRGSFEQYF. Written as DNA, the CDR3 is TGCGCCAGCAGCTTGGACAGGGGCTCCTTCGAGCAGTACTTC. The full variable domain, completed using reference TRBV5-1 and TRBJ2-7, is KAGVTQTPRYLIKTRGQQVTLSCSPISGHRSVSWYQQTPGQGLQFLFEYFSETQRNKGNFPGRFSGRQFSNSRSEMNVSTLELGDSALYLCASSLDRGSFEQYFGPGTRLTVT.

V is TRBV28 and J is TRBJ1-2; possible D gene TRBD1, 6 bases. Between the trimmed V and J ends, which lost 4 bases and 10 bases, there was a span of 25 bases. CDR3 size: 16 residues. Germline V gene sequence: CDR1 MDHEN, CDR2 SYDVKM. The CDR3 sequence: CASSSTGTLIRSYYTF. The CDR3 coding sequence is TGTGCCAGCAGTTCGACCGGGACACTAATAAGGAGCTACTACACCTTC.

The chain employs TRBV18 and TRBJ2-5, with D possibly matching TRBD1 (5 bases). Per the germline V gene, CDR1 is KGHSH and CDR2 is LQKENI. V gave up 0 bases and J gave up 2 bases, with 7 bases separating them. CDR3 length: 14 amino acids. The CDR3 DNA is TGTGCCAGCTCACCACCGACAGATCAAGAGACCCAGTACTTC. It is translated as CASSPPTDQETQYF.

This chain connects TRBV25-1 to TRBJ1-1; D is perhaps TRBD1 (5 bases). Trimming took 4 bases from V and 4 from J, leaving 16 bases between them. The CDR3 is made up of 15 amino acids. Germline lookup yields CDR1 MGHDK and CDR2 SYGVNS. The CDR3 loop is CASSALQAGGTEAFF. CDR3 coding DNA: TGTGCCAGCAGTGCGTTACAGGCTGGGGGCACTGAAGCTTTCTTT.

The V and J genes are TRBV29-1 and TRBJ2-5; 8 bases map to TRBD2. The germline gives CDR1 SQVTM, CDR2 ANQGSEA. The CDR3 consists of 13 residues. V gave up 7 bases and J gave up 7 bases; unmatched junction bases: 11. The CDR3 protein is CSARAGEGGTQYF. The CDR3 DNA reads as TGCAGCGCTAGAGCGGGAGAAGGAGGGACCCAGTACTTC.

With regard to this clone: The same CDR3 can be traced to other DNA sequences in this sample. This chain connects TRBV7-9 to TRBJ1-2; 8 bases fit TRBD1. The CDR3 spans 13 residues. The V and J ends lost 5 bases and 5 bases, in that order; junction bases with no gene match: 4. Germline V CDR1 and CDR2: SEHNR, FQNEAQ (reference sequence). The CDR3 region is CASSPGTGYGYTF. The CDR3 DNA reads TGTGCCAGCAGCCCAGGGACAGGTTATGGCTACACCTTC.

The chain recombines TRBV6-5 with TRBJ1-2, with D perhaps TRBD1 (6 bases). Trimming removed 2 bases at V and 4 bases at J, with 11 bases between. CDR1 is MNHEY, CDR2 SVGAGI, per germline. This CDR3 contains 14 residues. CDR3 sequence: CASSYQTGIYGYTF. The CDR3 DNA is TGTGCCAGCAGTTACCAAACAGGGATCTATGGCTACACCTTC.

The V call is TRBV13, the J call TRBJ2-7; 9 nucleotides match TRBD1. This CDR3 contains 15 residues. The germline gives CDR1 PRHDT, CDR2 FYEKMQ (reference sequence). Germline trimming cut 4 bases from V and 4 bases from J; bases unmatched to any gene: 8. The CDR3 DNA follows: TGTGCCAGCAGCTCGAGGGGACAGGGACTATACGAGCAGTACTTC. It codes for CASSSRGQGLYEQYF.

The gene calls are TRBV7-2 and TRBJ1-2, with 7 bases matching TRBD1. This CDR3 is 15 amino acids long. The ends lost 5 bases at V and 3 bases at J; junction bases unmatched: 9. Germline assignment: CDR1 SGHTA and CDR2 FQGNSA. CDR3 in amino acids: CASSPWGQFDYGYTF. CDR3 DNA sequence: TGTGCCAGCAGCCCCTGGGGACAGTTCGACTATGGCTACACCTTC.

The chain is built from TRBV6-5 and TRBJ1-5; 7 bases align to TRBD1. V dropped 2 bases and J dropped 4; count of bases not matched to a gene: 2. The CDR3 loop spans 14 amino acids. CDR1 and CDR2 (germline): MNHEY, SVGAGI. This chain's CDR3 is CASSYAGGNQPQHF. The CDR3 nucleotides read TGTGCCAGCAGTTACGCAGGGGGAAATCAGCCCCAGCATTTT.

The gene calls are TRBV29-1 and TRBJ2-3; D is uncertain. CDR1 SQVTM and CDR2 ANQGSEA come from the germline V gene. V lost 4 bases, J lost 0 bases, and 17 bases lay in between. The CDR3 runs to 16 residues. Here the CDR3 DNA reads TGCAGCGTTGCATTTGAGGTGTCCACAAGCACAGATACGCAGTATTTT. Translating gives CSVAFEVSTSTDTQYF.

This clone has only a few counts. It is unclear where the CDR3 begins or ends on the DNA, so no DNA is shown, and the CDR3 is as TCRdb lists it. V gene TRBV4-3 combines with J gene TRBJ2-2. CDR1 is LGHNA, CDR2 YSLEER, per germline. Ends included, the CDR3 has 16 residues. CDR3: CASSQDLGTGTGELFF.

The CDR3 DNA sequence: TGCAGCGTGATAGCGGGAGGGCCTTTCGAGCAGTACTTC. Encoded protein: CSVIAGGPFEQYF. The V gene is TRBV29-1, the J gene TRBJ2-7, with TRBD2 matching 11 bases. The CDR3 is 13 residues long. With V trimmed by 6 bases and J by 6 bases, 7 bases remained unmatched. CDR1 and CDR2 from the germline V gene are SQVTM and ANQGSEA.

The gene calls are TRBV27 and TRBJ2-7, with 11 bases identical to TRBD2. This CDR3 spans 16 amino acids. The V segment lost 0 bases and the J segment 3 bases; nucleotides outside the gene matches: 4. In germline, CDR1 is MNHEY, CDR2 SMNVEV (reference sequence). The CDR3 protein is CASSLSLGLAVYEQYF. Here the CDR3 DNA reads TGTGCCAGCAGTTTATCGTTGGGACTAGCGGTCTACGAGCAGTACTTC.

A single count supports this clone. This rearrangement joins TRBV4-1 to TRBJ2-1, with 8 nucleotides matching TRBD2. This CDR3 contains 13 residues. Losses at the gene ends were 3 bases for V and 9 bases for J; bases not matched to a gene: 4. Germline lookup yields CDR1 MGHRA and CDR2 YSYEKL. The CDR3 region is CASSQGLVFEQFF. The CDR3 DNA sequence: TGCGCCAGCAGCCAGGGACTAGTATTTGAGCAGTTCTTC.

Note on this clone: The sample has other DNA sequences that encode this CDR3 too. This rearrangement joins TRBV27 to TRBJ2-7; TRBD2 matches at 11 bases. From germline, CDR1 is MNHEY and CDR2 SMNVEV (reference sequence). The CDR3 extends over 15 amino acids. V was clipped by 5 bases and J by 1 base; unmatched bases: 4. The DNA of the CDR3 is TGTGCCAGCAGTCGAGGGACTAGCGGATCCTACGAGCAGTACTTC. Its translation is CASSRGTSGSYEQYF.

The V gene is TRBV2, the J gene TRBJ2-7, with D perhaps TRBD2 (6 bases). Trimming removed 6 bases from V and 8 bases from J, with 14 bases in between. CDR1 and CDR2 (germline): SNHLY, FYNNEI. The CDR3 consists of 12 residues. The CDR3 region has the DNA TGTGCCAGCAGGGGGGACTCGCTCCAGCAGTACTTC. Encoded protein: CASRGDSLQQYF.